This T cell receptor beta chain was documented in a study of immune evolution from preneoplasia to lung adenocarcinoma. The V gene's germline CDR1 is SNHLY and CDR2 FYNNEI. The V gene lost 4 bases and the J gene lost 2 bases, with 15 bases spanning the gap. The CDR3 extends over 15 amino acids. Worth noting for this clone: Its antigen is unidentified.

Sequencing was performed with immunoSEQ multiplex PCR; in TCRdb, only in-frame clones are kept and a portion is missing. The sample has about 26,000 clones; around 70% are singletons. Between the mid-2010s and the late 2010s, patients underwent resection in Japan or China. Whole-study findings and limits: From normal lung to invasive adenocarcinoma, top clone frequencies appeared to decrease. Clonality was highest in normal lung, lower in later-stage lesions apparently.

The chain has TRBV2 and TRBJ2-7; tentatively, D is TRBD1 or TRBD2 (5 bases each). The clonotype originates from a person aged 55 to 70 with invasive lung adenocarcinoma. Some clones in this sample may be carry-over from other donors' samples. Source material: FFPE invasive lung adenocarcinoma tissue. CDR3 coding DNA: TGTGCCAGCAGTGTGAGGGGCGCCGGGCCCTACGAGCAGTACTTC. Protein product: CASSVRGAGPYEQYF.